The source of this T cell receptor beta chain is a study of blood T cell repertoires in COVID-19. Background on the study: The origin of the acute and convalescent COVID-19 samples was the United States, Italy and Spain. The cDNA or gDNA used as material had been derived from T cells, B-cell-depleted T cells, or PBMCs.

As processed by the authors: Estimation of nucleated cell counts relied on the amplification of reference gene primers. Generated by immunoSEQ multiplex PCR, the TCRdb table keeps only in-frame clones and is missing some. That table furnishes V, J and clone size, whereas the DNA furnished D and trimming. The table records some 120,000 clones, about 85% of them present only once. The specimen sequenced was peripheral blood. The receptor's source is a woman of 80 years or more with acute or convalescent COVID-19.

CDR3 nucleotide sequence: TGTGCCAGCACCTCCAATCAGGGAAACACCATATATTTT. Translating it yields CASTSNQGNTIYF. The rearrangement uses TRBV7-2 and TRBJ1-3; D gene uncertain. In germline, CDR1 is SGHTA, CDR2 FQGNSA. The V gene lost 7 bases and the J gene lost 4 bases, with 11 bases spanning the gap. The CDR3 spans 13 residues.